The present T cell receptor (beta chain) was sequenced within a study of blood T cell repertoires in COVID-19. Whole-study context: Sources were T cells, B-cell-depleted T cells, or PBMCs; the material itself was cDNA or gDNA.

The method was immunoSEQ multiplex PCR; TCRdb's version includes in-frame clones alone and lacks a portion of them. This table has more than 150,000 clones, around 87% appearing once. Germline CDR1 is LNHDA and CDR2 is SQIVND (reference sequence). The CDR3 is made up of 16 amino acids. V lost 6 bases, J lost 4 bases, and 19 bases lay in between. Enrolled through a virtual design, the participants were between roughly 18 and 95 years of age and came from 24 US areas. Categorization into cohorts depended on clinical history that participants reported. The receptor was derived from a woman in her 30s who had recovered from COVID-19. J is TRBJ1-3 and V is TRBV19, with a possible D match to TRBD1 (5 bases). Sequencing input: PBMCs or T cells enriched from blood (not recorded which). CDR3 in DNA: TGTGCCAGTAGCCACCGCAGCAGGGTCCAGGGAAACACCATATATTTT. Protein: CASSHRSRVQGNTIYF.